The 22 T cell receptor beta chains below were found in one sample sequenced in a study of tumor-infiltrating lymphocytes in oesophageal squamous cell carcinoma. TCRdb ran MiXCR on the PCR reads and lists one entry per CDR3 protein. This sample has 20,000 or so distinct CDR3 sequences; roughly 40% occur once, and the top ten carry less than 45%. What was sequenced was esophageal tumor tissue. These receptors all stem from a male donor with esophageal squamous cell carcinoma.

This clonotype is medium-sized (0.01 to 0.1%) by share. V usage is TRBV7-2 and J usage is TRBJ2-7; 9 bases fit TRBD2. Trimming removed 5 bases from V and 2 bases from J; junction bases left unmatched: 10. CDR1 and CDR2 (germline): SGHTA, FQGNSA. This CDR3 comprises 16 residues. The chain's CDR3 is CASSARGLAPTYEQYF. In DNA, the CDR3 is TGTGCCAGCAGCGCCCGCGGACTAGCGCCAACCTACGAGCAGTACTTC.

This clonotype was seen only once. The chain uses TRBV7-3 and TRBJ2-3; possibly TRBD2 for D (7 bases). CDR1 is SGHTA, CDR2 FQGTGA, per germline. The CDR3 spans 14 residues. Trimming stripped 5 bases from V and 7 bases from J, with 16 bases between. The CDR3 loop is CASSARGGAYTQYF. Written as DNA, the CDR3 is TGTGCCAGCAGCGCCCGTGGGGGGGCCTATACGCAGTATTTT.

This clonotype was picked up many times. CDR3 DNA: TGTGCCAGCAGGAGGGACACTCCCTCGGATTCACCCCTCCACTTT. Amino acids: CASRRDTPSDSPLHF. The V gene is TRBV28, the J gene TRBJ1-6, with D perhaps matching TRBD1 (6 bases). Looked up from germline, CDR1 is MDHEN and CDR2 is SYDVKM. V lost 6 bases and J lost 8, with 17 bases in between. This CDR3 is built from 15 residues.

This clonotype was found many times. The chain couples TRBV5-6 to TRBJ1-5, with 8 nucleotides matching TRBD1. Losses at the gene ends were 0 bases for V and 5 bases for J; bases not matched to a gene: 7. Germline CDR1 is SGHDT and CDR2 is YYEEEE. This CDR3 is 16 amino acids long. DNA of the CDR3: TGTGCCAGCAGCTTGGGCGGACAGGGAGTTTATCAGCCCCAGCATTTT. It translates to CASSLGGQGVYQPQHF.

This chain uses TRBV12-5 with TRBJ1-1, with D unresolved. The germline V and J ends were trimmed by 8 bases and 0 bases, with 4 bases remaining between them. Germline values: CDR1 LGHNT, CDR2 FRNRAP. The CDR3 contains 11 residues. The CDR3 bases are TGTGCTAGTAAGATGAACACTGAAGCTTTCTTT. It codes for CASKMNTEAFF.

The chain employs TRBV20-1 and TRBJ2-5, with TRBD2 as a possible D gene (6 bases). The J call is uncertain, as TRBJ2-1 better fits the DNA end. Germline CDR1 DFQATT, CDR2 SNEGSKA (reference sequence). The CDR3 has 11 residues. The CDR3: CSGEAWNEQFF. In DNA form, the CDR3 reads TGCAGTGGGGAGGCCTGGAATGAGCAGTTCTTC.

The chain combines TRBV24-1 with TRBJ2-7, with D perhaps TRBD2 (5 bases). This CDR3 comprises 12 residues. Germline CDR1 and CDR2: KGHDR and SFDVKD. Trimming left V 4 bases short and J 7 bases short, with 10 bases between. CDR3 coding DNA: TGTGCCACCAGTGACCTACTAGGAGAGCAGTACTTC. Its protein product is CATSDLLGEQYF.

A few counts support this clonotype. Germline is not matched at one junction end, which may reflect a read error. V gene TRBV19 combines with J gene TRBJ1-1; 7 bases are a match to TRBD1. The CDR3 runs to 12 residues. Germline V lookup: CDR1 LNHDA, CDR2 SQIVND (reference sequence). The CDR3 loop reads CASSDRVGEQYF. The DNA for the CDR3 is TGTGCCAGCTCTGACAGGGTGGGGGAGCAGTACTTT. Full variable domain (rest looked up from reference TRBV19 and TRBJ1-1): DGGITQSPKYLFRKEGQNVTLSCEQNLNHDAMYWYRQDPGQGLRLIYYSQIVNDFQKGDIAEGYSVSREKKESFPLTVTSAQKNPTAFYLCASSDRVGEQYFGQGTRLTVV.

The chain joins TRBV7-2 to TRBJ1-3; D may be TRBD1 (5 bases). This CDR3 is built from 17 residues. Between the trimmed V and J ends, which lost 4 bases and 0 bases, there was a span of 16 bases. CDR1 and CDR2 (germline): SGHTA, FQGNSA. As DNA, the CDR3 is TGTGCCAGCAGCTCCCGTCCCACACAGGACTCTGGAAACACCATATATTTT. The encoded protein is CASSSRPTQDSGNTIYF.

This clonotype was recorded at least ten times. The chain joins TRBV5-1 to TRBJ2-5; 7 bases are a match to TRBD2. Trimming at V came to 3 bases and at J to 5 bases, leaving 7 bases not matched to a gene. The CDR3 consists of 14 residues. Germline assignment: CDR1 SGHRS and CDR2 YFSETQ. The CDR3 sequence: CASSWGGLGETQYF. CDR3 bases: TGCGCCAGCAGCTGGGGGGGACTCGGCGAGACCCAGTACTTC.

The chain combines TRBV28 with TRBJ2-5, with 11 bases aligning to TRBD1. Gene TRBJ2-7 matches the end of the DNA better, so the J call may be wrong. Germline V gene data show CDR1 as MDHEN and CDR2 as SYDVKM. This CDR3 has 14 residues. The chain's CDR3 is CASGGDRGIHEQYF. CDR3 DNA sequence: TGTGCCAGCGGGGGGGACAGGGGGATCCACGAGCAGTACTTC.

This clonotype has ten or more counts. This rearrangement joins TRBV24-1 to TRBJ2-1; the match to TRBD2 covers 8 bases. The CDR3 spans 14 residues. V was pared by 5 bases and J by 4 bases, with 3 bases of the junction left unmatched. The germline V gene encodes CDR1 KGHDR and CDR2 SFDVKD. The CDR3 loop is CATSAASGYNEQFF. CDR3 nucleotide sequence: TGTGCCACCAGTGCAGCTAGCGGGTACAATGAGCAGTTCTTC.

This sequence joins TRBV7-9 and TRBJ1-1; D gene unclear. V was shortened by 0 bases and J by 1 base, with 3 bases between the two germline ends. CDR3 length equals 13 residues. Germline CDR1 SEHNR, CDR2 FQNEAQ (reference sequence). Here the CDR3 DNA reads TGTGCCAGCAGCTTAGCTGGGAACACTGAAGCTTTCTTT. It encodes CASSLAGNTEAFF.

The chain employs TRBV7-2 and TRBJ2-7; the D gene is possibly TRBD1 (6 bases). The J call may be in error: the DNA end matches TRBJ2-1 better. This CDR3 is built from 15 residues. Germline-derived CDR1 and CDR2 are SGHTA and FQGNSA. In DNA, the CDR3 is TGTGCCAGCAGCCCCCTTCGAGGGGGAATGGATGAGCAGTTCTTC. Translation gives CASSPLRGGMDEQFF.

At least ten counts were recorded for this clonotype. The J gene is TRBJ2-3, the V gene TRBV7-3; D is possibly TRBD2 (6 bases). The germline V gene encodes CDR1 SGHTA and CDR2 FQGTGA. This CDR3 is built from 14 residues. Trimming shortened V by 0 bases and J by 4 bases, and 8 bases separated the two germline ends. CDR3 in DNA: TGTGCCAGCAGCTTAACTAGGGACTCAGATACGCAGTATTTT. Its translation is CASSLTRDSDTQYF.

This clonotype was picked up a small number of times. The V and J genes are TRBV11-2 and TRBJ2-1; D gene uncertain. The CDR3 sequence is 14 residues long. The V end lost 0 bases, the J end lost 0 bases, and 3 bases lay between the germline ends. Germline CDR1 reads SGHAT; CDR2 reads FQNNGV. The CDR3 nucleotides read TGTGCCAGCAGCTTAGAACACTCCTACAATGAGCAGTTCTTC. Its protein is CASSLEHSYNEQFF.

This chain joins TRBV5-4 and TRBJ2-5; the match to TRBD2 covers 7 bases. TRBJ2-7 matches the DNA end more closely, so the J call is doubtful. This CDR3 has 17 amino acids. The V gene's germline CDR1 is SGHNT and CDR2 YYREEE (reference sequence). The CDR3 loop reads CASSRQRLRGGRNEQYF. CDR3 nucleotides: TGTGCCAGCAGTCGACAGCGGCTGCGGGGAGGGCGCAACGAGCAGTACTTC.

The rearrangement uses TRBV12-3 or TRBV12-4 and TRBJ2-6; perhaps D is TRBD1 or TRBD2 (5 bases each). The J call may be incorrect, as the DNA end agrees better with TRBJ2-7. The CDR3 consists of 16 residues. CDR3 region: CASSLGGGLLSYEQYF. For the CDR3, the DNA is TGTGCCAGCAGTTTAGGGGGCGGACTTCTCTCCTACGAGCAGTACTTC.

This clonotype came up many times. The chain is built from TRBV5-8 and TRBJ2-1, with D possibly matching TRBD2 (5 bases). Germline assignment: CDR1 SGHTS and CDR2 YDEGEE. Trimming took 5 bases from V and 2 from J, leaving 11 bases between them. This CDR3 has 14 residues. The DNA for the CDR3 is TGTGCCAGCAGTTCAGGAGGTACCTACAATGAGCAGTTCTTC. Translation gives CASSSGGTYNEQFF.

J is TRBJ2-3 and V is TRBV12-3 or TRBV12-4; 12 bases match TRBD1. The assigned J gene may be wrong: the sequence end matches TRBJ2-1 better. CDR3 length: 14 amino acids. The CDR3 sequence: CASSLVGTGGPQFF. CDR3 bases: TGTGCCAGCAGTTTAGTAGGGACAGGGGGCCCGCAGTTCTTC.

This clonotype was observed many times. This chain links TRBV27 with TRBJ1-1; possible D gene TRBD1, 6 bases. The CDR3 totals 14 residues. The germline V gene has CDR1 MNHEY and CDR2 SMNVEV (reference sequence). V was shortened by 7 bases and J by 6 bases, with 18 bases between the two germline ends. DNA for the CDR3: TGTGCCAGCAAGGACGCTCAGGGGCGGGCTGAAGCTTTCTTT. Amino acid sequence: CASKDAQGRAEAFF.

This clonotype is labeled as large. The CDR3 loop is CASSLGSRGRDTEAFF. The CDR3 region has the DNA TGTGCCAGCAGCTTAGGTTCGAGGGGTAGGGACACTGAAGCTTTCTTT. The chain carries TRBV7-8 and TRBJ1-1, with D maybe TRBD1 (5 bases). Germline V gene data show CDR1 as SGHVS and CDR2 as FQNEAQ. V lost 1 base, J lost 3 bases, and 15 bases lay in between. The CDR3 runs 16 residues.